This TCR beta chain derives from a study of blood T cell repertoires in COVID-19. V shed 5 bases and J 4 bases; nucleotides not matched to a gene: 5. Germline V gene data show CDR1 as LGHNA and CDR2 as YSLEER. This CDR3 is 15 amino acids long. The sample holds a few counts of this clone. Only in-frame clones appear in the TCRdb table, and some are missing; sequencing was by immunoSEQ multiplex PCR. The repertoire holds tens of thousands of clones, with 65% to 85% as singletons. The rearrangement uses TRBV4-3 and TRBJ2-5; 12 bases line up with TRBD2. The sequence came from a human donor in a cohort sampled during active COVID-19. The sequenced material came from peripheral blood. The CDR3 nucleotides are TGCGCCAGCAGCGCTAGCGGGGGGGCCACAGAGACCCAGTACTTC. As protein: CASSASGGATETQYF.